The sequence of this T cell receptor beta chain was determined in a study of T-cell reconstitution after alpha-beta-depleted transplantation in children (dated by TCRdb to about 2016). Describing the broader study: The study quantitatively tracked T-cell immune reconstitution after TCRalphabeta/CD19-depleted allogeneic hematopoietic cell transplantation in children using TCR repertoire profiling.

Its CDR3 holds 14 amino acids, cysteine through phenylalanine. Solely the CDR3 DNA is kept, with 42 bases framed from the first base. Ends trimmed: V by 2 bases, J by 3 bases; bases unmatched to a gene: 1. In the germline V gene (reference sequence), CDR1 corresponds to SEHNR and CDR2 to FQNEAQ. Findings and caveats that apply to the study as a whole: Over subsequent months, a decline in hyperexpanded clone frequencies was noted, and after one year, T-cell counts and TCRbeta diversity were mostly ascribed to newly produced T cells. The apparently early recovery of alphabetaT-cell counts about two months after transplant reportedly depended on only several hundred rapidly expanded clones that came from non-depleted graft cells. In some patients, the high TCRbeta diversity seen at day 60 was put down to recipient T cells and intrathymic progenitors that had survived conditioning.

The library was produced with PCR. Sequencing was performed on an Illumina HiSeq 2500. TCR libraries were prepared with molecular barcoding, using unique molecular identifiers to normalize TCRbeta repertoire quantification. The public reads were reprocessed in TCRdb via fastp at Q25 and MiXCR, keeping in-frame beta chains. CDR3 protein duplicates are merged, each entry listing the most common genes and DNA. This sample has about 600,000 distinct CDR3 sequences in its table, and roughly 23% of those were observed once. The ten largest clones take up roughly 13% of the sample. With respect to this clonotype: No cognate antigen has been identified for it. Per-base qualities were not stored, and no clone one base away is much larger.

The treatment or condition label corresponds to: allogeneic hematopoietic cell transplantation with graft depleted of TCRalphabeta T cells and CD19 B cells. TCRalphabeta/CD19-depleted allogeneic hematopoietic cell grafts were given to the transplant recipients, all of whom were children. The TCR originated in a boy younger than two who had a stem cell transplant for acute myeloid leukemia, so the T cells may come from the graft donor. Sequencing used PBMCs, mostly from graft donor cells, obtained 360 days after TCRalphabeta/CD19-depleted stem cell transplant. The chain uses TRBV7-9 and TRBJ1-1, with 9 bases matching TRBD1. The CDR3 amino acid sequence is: CASSLRTGDTEAFF. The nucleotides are TGTGCCAGCAGCTTACGGACAGGGGACACTGAAGCTTTCTTT.